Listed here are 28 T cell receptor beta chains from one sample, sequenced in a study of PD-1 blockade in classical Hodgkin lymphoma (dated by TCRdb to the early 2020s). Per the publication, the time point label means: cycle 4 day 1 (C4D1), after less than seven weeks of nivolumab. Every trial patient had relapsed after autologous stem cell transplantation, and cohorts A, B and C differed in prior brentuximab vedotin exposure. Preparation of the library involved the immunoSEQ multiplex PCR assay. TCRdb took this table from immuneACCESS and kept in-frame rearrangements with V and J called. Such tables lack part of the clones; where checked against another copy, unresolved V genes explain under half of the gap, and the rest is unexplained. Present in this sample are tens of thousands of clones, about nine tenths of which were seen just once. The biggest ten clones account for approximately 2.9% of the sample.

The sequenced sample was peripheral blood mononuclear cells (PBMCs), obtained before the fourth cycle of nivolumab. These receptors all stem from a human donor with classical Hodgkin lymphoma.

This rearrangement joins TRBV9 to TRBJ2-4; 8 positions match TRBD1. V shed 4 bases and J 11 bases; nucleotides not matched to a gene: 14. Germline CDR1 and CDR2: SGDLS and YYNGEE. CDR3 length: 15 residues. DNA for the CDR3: TGTGCCAGCAGCCCAGAGACAGGGGCGGGAATGTTTCAGTACTTC. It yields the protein CASSPETGAGMFQYF.

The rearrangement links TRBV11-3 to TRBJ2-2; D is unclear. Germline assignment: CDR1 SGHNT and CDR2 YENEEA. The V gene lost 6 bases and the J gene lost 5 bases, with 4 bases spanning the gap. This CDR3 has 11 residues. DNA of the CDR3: TGTGCCAGCAGAGGGACCGGGGAGCTGTTTTTT. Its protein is CASRGTGELFF.

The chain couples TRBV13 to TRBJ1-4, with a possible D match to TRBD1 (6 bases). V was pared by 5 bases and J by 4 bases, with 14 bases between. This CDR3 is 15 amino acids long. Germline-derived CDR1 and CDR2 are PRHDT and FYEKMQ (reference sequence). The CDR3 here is CASSAPGTNNEKLFF. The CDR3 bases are TGTGCCAGCAGCGCCCCCGGGACAAATAATGAAAAACTGTTTTTT.

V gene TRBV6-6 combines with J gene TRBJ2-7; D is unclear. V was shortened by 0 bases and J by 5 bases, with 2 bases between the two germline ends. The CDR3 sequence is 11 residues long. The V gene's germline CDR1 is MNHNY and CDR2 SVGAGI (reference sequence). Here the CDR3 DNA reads TGTGCCAGCAGTTACTCGAACGAGCAGTACTTC. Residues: CASSYSNEQYF.

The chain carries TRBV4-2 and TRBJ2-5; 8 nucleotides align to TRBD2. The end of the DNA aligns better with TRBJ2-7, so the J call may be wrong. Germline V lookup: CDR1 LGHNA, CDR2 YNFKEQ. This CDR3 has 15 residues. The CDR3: CASRLWSSGIYEQYF. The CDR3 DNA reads TGTGCCAGCAGACTTTGGAGTAGCGGGATCTACGAGCAGTACTTC.

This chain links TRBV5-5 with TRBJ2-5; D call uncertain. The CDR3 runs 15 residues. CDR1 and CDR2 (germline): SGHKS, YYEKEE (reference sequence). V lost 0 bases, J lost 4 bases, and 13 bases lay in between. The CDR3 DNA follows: TGTGCCAGCAGCTTGGGAAACGGAAGAGGAGAGACCCAGTACTTC. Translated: CASSLGNGRGETQYF. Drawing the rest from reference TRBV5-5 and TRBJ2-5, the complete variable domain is DAGVTQSPTHLIKTRGQQVTLRCSPISGHKSVSWYQQVLGQGPQFIFQYYEKEERGRGNFPDRFSARQFPNYSSELNVNALLLGDSALYLCASSLGNGRGETQYFGPGTRLLVL.

The CDR3 is CASSSGLSTDTQYF. CDR3 sequence (DNA): TGCGCCAGCAGCTCGGGCCTTAGCACAGATACGCAGTATTTT. The chain carries TRBV5-1 and TRBJ2-3; D ambiguous. Trimming took off 3 bases at V and 0 bases at J, with 8 bases between the two ends. Germline V CDR1 and CDR2: SGHRS, YFSETQ. The CDR3 sequence is 14 residues long.

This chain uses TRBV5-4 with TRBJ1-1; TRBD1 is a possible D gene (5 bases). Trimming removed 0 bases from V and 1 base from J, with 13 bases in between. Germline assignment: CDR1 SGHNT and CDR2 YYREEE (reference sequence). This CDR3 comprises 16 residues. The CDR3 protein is CASSLGFLTANTEAFF. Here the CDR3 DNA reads TGTGCCAGCAGCTTGGGGTTTTTGACAGCGAACACTGAAGCTTTCTTT.

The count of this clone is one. DNA for the CDR3: TGTGCCAGCAGCAAAACGGGACAGGGGACTGTCCACGAGCAGTACTTC. This encodes CASSKTGQGTVHEQYF. The chain is built from TRBV7-3 and TRBJ2-7; TRBD1 matches 10 bases. The CDR3 totals 16 residues. Per germline, CDR1 SGHTA and CDR2 FQGTGA. V lost 5 bases, J lost 5 bases, and 12 bases stayed unmatched.

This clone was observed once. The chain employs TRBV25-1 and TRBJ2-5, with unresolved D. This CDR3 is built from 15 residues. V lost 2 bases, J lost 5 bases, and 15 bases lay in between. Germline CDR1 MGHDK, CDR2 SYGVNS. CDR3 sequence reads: CASSERTPLRETQYF. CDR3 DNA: TGTGCCAGCAGTGAACGGACCCCGCTCCGGGAGACCCAGTACTTC.

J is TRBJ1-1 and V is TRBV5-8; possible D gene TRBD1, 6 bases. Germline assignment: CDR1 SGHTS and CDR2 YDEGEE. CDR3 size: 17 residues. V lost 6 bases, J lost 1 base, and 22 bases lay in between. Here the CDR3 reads CASTRRGTGISNTEAFF. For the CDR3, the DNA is TGTGCCAGCACCCGCAGGGGCACGGGGATCTCGAACACTGAAGCTTTCTTT.

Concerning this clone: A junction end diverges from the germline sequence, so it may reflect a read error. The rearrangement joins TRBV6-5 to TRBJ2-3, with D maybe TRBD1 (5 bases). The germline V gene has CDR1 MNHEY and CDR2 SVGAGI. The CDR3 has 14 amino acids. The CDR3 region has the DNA TGTGCCAGCAGTTACGGACAAGGCACGGATACGCAGTATTTT. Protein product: CASSYGQGTDTQYF.

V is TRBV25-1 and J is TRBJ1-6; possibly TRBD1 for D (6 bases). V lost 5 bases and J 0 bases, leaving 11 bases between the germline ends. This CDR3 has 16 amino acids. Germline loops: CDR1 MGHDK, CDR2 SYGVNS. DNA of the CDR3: TGTGCCAGCAGTTACGGGGGGGCCTCCTATAATTCACCCCTCCACTTT. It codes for CASSYGGASYNSPLHF.

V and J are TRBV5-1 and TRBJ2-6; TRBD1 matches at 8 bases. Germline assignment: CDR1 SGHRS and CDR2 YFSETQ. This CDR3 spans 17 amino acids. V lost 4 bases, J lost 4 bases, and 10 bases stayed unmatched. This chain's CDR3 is CASSPRDRPEGANVLTF. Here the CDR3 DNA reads TGCGCCAGCAGCCCTCGGGACAGGCCGGAGGGGGCCAACGTCCTGACTTTC.

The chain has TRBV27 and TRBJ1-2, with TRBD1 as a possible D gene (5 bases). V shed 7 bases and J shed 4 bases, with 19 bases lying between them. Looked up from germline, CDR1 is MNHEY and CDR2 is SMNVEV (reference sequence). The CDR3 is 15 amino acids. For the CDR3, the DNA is TGTGCCAGCACTAGAGGGTCGGGGCAGTTCTATGGCTACACCTTC. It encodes CASTRGSGQFYGYTF.

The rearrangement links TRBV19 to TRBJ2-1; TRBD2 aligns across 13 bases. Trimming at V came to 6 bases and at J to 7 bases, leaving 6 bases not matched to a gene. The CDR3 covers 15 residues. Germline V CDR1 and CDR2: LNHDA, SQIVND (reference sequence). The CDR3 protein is CASSRLAGGVNEQFF. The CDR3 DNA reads TGTGCCAGTAGCCGACTAGCGGGGGGTGTGAATGAGCAGTTCTTC. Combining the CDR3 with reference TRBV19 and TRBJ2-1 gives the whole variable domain DGGITQSPKYLFRKEGQNVTLSCEQNLNHDAMYWYRQDPGQGLRLIYYSQIVNDFQKGDIAEGYSVSREKKESFPLTVTSAQKNPTAFYLCASSRLAGGVNEQFFGPGTRLTVL.

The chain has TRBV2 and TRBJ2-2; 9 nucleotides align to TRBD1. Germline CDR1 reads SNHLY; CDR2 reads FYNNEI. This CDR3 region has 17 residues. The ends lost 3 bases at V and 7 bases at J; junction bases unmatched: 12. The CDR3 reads CASSDEPPGQGGGELFF. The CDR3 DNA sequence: TGTGCCAGCAGTGACGAGCCTCCGGGACAGGGCGGCGGGGAGCTGTTTTTT.

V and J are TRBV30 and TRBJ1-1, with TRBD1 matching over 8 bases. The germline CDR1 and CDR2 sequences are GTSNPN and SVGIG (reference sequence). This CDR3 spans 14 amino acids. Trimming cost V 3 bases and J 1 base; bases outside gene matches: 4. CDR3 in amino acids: CAWRPGTGNTEAFF. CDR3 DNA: TGTGCCTGGAGGCCCGGGACAGGGAACACTGAAGCTTTCTTT.

The CDR3 spells CASSVVGQPTNTGELFF. The CDR3 nucleotides are TGTGCCAGCAGCGTAGTCGGTCAGCCTACGAACACCGGGGAGCTGTTTTTT. The gene calls are TRBV9 and TRBJ2-2, with unresolved D. The CDR3 runs to 17 residues. With 0 bases removed from V and 0 bases from J, the gap between germline ends came to 12 bases. In germline, CDR1 is SGDLS, CDR2 YYNGEE.

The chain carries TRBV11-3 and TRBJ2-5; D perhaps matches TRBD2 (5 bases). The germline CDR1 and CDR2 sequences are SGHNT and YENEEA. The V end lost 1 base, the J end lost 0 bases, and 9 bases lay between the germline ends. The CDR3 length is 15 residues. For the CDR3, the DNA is TGTGCCAGCAGCTTAGGCGTCGGGAACCAAGAGACCCAGTACTTC. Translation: CASSLGVGNQETQYF.

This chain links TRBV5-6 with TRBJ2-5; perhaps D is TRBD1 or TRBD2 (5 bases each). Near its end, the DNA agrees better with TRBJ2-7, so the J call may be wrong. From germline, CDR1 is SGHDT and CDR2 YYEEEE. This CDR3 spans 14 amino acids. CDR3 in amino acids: CASSGAGTPYEQYF. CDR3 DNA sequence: TGTGCCAGCAGCGGGGCCGGGACCCCCTACGAGCAGTACTTC.

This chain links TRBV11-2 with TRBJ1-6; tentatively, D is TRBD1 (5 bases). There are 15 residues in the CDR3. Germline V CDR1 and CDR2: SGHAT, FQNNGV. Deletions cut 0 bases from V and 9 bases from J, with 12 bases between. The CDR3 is CASSLDRGVTSPLHF. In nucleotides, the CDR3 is TGTGCCAGCAGCTTAGATAGGGGAGTGACTTCACCCCTCCACTTT.

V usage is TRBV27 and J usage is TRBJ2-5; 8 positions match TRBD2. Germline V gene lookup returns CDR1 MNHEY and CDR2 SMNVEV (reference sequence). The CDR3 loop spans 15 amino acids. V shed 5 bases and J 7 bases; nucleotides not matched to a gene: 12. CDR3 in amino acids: CASSLSPSGGRTQYF. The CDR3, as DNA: TGTGCCAGCAGTCTTTCCCCAAGCGGGGGAAGGACCCAGTACTTC.

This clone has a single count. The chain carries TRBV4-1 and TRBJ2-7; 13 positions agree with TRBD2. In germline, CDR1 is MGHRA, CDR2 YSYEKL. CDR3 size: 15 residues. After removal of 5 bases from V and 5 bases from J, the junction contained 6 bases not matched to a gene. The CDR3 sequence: CASSKLGLAGDEQYF. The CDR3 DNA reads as TGCGCCAGCAGCAAACTAGGACTAGCGGGGGACGAGCAGTACTTC.

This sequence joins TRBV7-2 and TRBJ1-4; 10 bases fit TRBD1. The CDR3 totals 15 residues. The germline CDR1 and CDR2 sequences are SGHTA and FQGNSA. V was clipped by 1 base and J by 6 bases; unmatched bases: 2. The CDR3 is CASSLGGQGDEKLFF. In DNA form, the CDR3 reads TGTGCCAGCAGCTTAGGTGGACAGGGGGATGAAAAACTGTTTTTT.

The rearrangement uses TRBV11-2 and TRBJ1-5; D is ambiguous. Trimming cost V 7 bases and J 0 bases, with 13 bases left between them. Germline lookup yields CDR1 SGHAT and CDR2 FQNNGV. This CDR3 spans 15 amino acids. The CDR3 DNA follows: TGTGCCAGCACCCCCGAATTGGGTAGCAATCAGCCCCAGCATTTT. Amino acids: CASTPELGSNQPQHF. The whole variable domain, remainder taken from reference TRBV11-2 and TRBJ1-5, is EAGVAQSPRYKIIEKRQSVAFWCNPISGHATLYWYQQILGQGPKLLIQFQNNGVVDDSQLPKDRFSAERLKGVDSTLKIQPAKLEDSAVYLCASTPELGSNQPQHFGDGTRLSIL.

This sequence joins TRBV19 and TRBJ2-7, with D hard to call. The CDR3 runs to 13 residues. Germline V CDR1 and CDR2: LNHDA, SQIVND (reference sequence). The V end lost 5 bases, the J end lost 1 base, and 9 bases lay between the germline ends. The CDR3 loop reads CASSYAGSYEQYF. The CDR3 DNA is TGTGCCAGTAGTTATGCAGGTTCCTACGAGCAGTACTTC.

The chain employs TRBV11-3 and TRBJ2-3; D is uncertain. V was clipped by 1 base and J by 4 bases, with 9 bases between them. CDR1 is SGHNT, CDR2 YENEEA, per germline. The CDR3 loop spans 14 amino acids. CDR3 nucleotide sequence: TGTGCCAGCAGCTTAGGTACCGACGCAGATACGCAGTATTTT. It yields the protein CASSLGTDADTQYF.